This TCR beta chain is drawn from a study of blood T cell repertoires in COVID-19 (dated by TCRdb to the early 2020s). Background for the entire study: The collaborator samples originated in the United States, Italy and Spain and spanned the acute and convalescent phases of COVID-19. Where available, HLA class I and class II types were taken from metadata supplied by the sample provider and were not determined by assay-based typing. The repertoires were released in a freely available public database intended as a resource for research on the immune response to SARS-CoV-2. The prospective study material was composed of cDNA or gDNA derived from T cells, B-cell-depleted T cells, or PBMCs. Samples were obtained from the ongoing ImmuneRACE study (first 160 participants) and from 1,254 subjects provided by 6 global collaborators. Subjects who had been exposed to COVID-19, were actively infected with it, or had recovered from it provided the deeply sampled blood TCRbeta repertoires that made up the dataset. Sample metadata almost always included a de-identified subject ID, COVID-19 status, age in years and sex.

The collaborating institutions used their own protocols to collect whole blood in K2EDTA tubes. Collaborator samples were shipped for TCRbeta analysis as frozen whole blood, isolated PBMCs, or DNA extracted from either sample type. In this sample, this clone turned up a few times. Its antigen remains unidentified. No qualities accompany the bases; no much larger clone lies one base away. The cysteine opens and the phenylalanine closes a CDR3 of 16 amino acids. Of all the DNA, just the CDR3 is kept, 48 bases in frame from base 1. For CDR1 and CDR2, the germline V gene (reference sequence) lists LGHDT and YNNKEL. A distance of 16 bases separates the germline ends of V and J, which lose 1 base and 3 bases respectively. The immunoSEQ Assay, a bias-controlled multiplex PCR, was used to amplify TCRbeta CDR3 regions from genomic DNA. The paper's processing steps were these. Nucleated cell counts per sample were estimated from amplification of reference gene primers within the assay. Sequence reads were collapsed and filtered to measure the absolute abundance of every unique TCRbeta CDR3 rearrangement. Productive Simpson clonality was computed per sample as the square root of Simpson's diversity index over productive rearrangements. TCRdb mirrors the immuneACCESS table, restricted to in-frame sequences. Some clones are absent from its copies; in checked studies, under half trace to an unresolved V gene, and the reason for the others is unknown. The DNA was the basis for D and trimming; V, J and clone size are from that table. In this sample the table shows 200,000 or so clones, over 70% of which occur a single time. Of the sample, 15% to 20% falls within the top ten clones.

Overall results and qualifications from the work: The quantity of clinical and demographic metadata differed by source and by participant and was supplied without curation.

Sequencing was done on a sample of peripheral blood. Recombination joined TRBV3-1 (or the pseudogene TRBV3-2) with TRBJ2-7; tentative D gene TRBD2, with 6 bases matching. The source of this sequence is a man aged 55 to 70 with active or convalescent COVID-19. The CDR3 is CASSQVYGSTGYEQYF. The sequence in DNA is TGTGCCAGCAGCCAAGTGTACGGGAGCACTGGCTACGAGCAGTACTTC.